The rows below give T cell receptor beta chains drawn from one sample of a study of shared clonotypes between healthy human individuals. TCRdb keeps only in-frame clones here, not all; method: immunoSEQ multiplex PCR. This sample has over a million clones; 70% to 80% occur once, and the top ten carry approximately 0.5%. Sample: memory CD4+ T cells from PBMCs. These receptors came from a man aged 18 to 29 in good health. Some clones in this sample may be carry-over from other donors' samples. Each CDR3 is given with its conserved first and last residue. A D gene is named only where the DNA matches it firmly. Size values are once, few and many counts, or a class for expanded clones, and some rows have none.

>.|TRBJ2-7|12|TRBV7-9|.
CASSYGNYEQYF
TGTGCCAGCAGTTACGGAAACTACGAGCAGTACTTC
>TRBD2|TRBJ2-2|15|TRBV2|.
CASRGSGRLTGELFF
TGTGCCAGCAGGGGGAGCGGGAGGTTGACCGGGGAGCTGTTTTTT
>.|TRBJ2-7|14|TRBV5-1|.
CASSLAGDSYEQYF
TGCGCCAGCAGCTTGGCCGGGGATTCCTACGAGCAGTACTTC
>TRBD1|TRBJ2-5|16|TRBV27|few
CASRNRQTGGGETQYF
TGTGCCAGCAGAAACCGTCAAACAGGGGGAGGAGAGACCCAGTACTTC
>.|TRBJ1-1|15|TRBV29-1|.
CSVEDPAGGRSEAFF
TGCAGCGTTGAAGATCCTGCGGGGGGGAGGTCTGAAGCTTTCTTT
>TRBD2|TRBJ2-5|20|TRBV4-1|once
CASSQGSGLAGGPGVETQYF
TGCGCCAGCAGCCAAGGGTCCGGACTAGCGGGAGGGCCGGGGGTCGAGACCCAGTACTTC
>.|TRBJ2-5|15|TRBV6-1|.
CASSEYGGAQETQYF
TGTGCCAGCAGTGAATACGGGGGTGCCCAAGAGACCCAGTACTTC
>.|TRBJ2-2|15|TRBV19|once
CASSIEREYTGELFF
TGTGCCAGTAGTATTGAACGGGAGTACACCGGGGAGCTGTTTTTT
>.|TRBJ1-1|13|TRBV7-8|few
CASSPQVDTEAFF
TGTGCCAGCAGCCCCCAGGTCGACACTGAAGCTTTCTTT
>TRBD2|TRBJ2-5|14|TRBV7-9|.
CASSPSGYKGEQYF
TGTGCCAGCAGCCCTAGCGGGTATAAGGGAGAGCAGTACTTC
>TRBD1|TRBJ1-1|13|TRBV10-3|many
CASRDRGDTEAFF
TGTGCCAGCCGGGACAGGGGGGACACTGAAGCTTTCTTT
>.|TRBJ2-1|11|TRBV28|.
CASSTSIEQFF
TGTGCCAGCAGTACTTCCATTGAGCAGTTCTTC
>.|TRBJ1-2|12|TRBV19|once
CASSPLNYGYTF
TGTGCCAGTAGTCCTCTCAACTATGGCTACACCTTC
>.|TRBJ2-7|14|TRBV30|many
CACHRGAAFGEQYF
TGTGCCTGTCACCGCGGGGCGGCTTTTGGCGAGCAGTACTTC
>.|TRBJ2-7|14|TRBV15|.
CATSREQGVSEQYF
TGTGCCACCAGCAGAGAACAGGGTGTAAGCGAGCAGTACTTC
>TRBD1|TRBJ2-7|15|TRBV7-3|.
CASSLQGDNSYEQYF
TGTGCCAGCAGCCTCCAGGGGGATAACTCCTACGAGCAGTACTTC
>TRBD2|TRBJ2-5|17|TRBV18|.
CASSLYLAGELGETQYF
TGTGCCAGCTCACTGTATCTAGCGGGAGAGCTCGGAGAGACCCAGTACTTC
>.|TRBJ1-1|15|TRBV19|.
CASSTQTADGPEAFF
TGTGCCAGTAGTACCCAGACCGCTGACGGGCCCGAAGCTTTCTTT
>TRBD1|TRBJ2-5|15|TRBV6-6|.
CASSLGQGPQETQYF
TGTGCCAGCAGTCTGGGACAGGGGCCTCAAGAGACCCAGTACTTC
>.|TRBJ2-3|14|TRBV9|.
CASSKDPSTDTQYF
TGTGCCAGCAGTAAGGACCCTTCCACAGATACGCAGTATTTT
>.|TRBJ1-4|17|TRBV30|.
CAWSLSWGRGTNEKLFF
TGTGCCTGGAGCCTTTCTTGGGGACGGGGGACTAATGAAAAACTGTTTTTT
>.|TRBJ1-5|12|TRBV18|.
CASSGGGQPQHF
TGTGCCAGCTCAGGGGGCGGACAGCCCCAGCATTTT
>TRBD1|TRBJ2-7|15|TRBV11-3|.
CASSLDGTGTYEQYF
TGTGCCAGCAGCTTAGACGGGACAGGGACCTACGAGCAGTACTTC
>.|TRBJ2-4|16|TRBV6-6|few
CASRQGTGRAKNIQYF
TGTGCCAGCAGGCAAGGGACGGGAAGAGCCAAAAACATTCAGTACTTC
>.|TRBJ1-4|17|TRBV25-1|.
CASRPPSGRDLNEKLFF
TGTGCCAGCAGGCCCCCTAGCGGCAGGGATCTTAATGAAAAACTGTTTTTT
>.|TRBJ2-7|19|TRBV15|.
CATSGRKPGVFLSSYEQYF
TGTGCCACCAGCGGGAGGAAGCCAGGGGTTTTCCTTAGCTCCTACGAGCAGTACTTC
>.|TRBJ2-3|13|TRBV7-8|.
CASSSPATDPGSF
TGTGCCAGCAGCTCCCCCGCGACGGACCCAGGAAGTTTT
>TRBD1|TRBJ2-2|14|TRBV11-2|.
CASSLQGDTGELFF
TGTGCCAGCAGCTTACAGGGGGACACCGGGGAGCTGTTTTTT
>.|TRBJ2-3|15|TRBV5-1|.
CASSPNVGDTDTQYF
TGCGCCAGCAGCCCTAATGTAGGGGACACAGATACGCAGTATTTT
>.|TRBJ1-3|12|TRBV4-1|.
CASSQVGNTIYF
TGCGCCAGCAGCCAAGTGGGAAACACCATATATTTT
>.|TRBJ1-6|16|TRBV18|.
CASSAFSRGGDSPLHF
TGTGCCAGCTCAGCTTTCTCCCGGGGAGGCGATTCACCCCTCCACTTT
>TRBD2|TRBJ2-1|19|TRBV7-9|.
CASSFSRLAGQSSYNEQFF
TGTGCCAGCAGCTTCAGTCGACTAGCGGGCCAGAGCTCCTACAATGAGCAGTTCTTC
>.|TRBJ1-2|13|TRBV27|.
CASSLSPGYGYTF
TGTGCCAGCAGTTTATCGCCGGGTTATGGCTACACCTTC
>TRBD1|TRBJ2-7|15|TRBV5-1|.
CASSPGTGTPYEQYF
TGCGCCAGCAGCCCGGGGACAGGGACCCCCTACGAGCAGTACTTC
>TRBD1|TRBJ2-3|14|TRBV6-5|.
CASRRQGRGDTQYF
TGTGCCAGCAGACGACAGGGCCGGGGAGATACGCAGTATTTT
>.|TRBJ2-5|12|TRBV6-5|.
CASSYSGETQYF
TGTGCCAGCAGTTACTCGGGTGAGACCCAGTACTTC
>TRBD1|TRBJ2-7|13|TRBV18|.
CASSARDSYEQYF
TGTGCCAGCTCAGCCCGGGACAGCTACGAGCAGTACTTC
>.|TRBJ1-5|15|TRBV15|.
CATSRVVGGNQPQHF
TGTGCCACCAGCCGCGTGGTCGGAGGCAATCAGCCCCAGCATTTT
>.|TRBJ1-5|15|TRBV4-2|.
CASSPTVLSNQPQHF
TGTGCCAGCAGCCCAACGGTACTTAGCAATCAGCCCCAGCATTTT
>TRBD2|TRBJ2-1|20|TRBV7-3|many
CASSRAGTSGVGTYYNEQFF
TGTGCCAGCAGCCGAGCCGGGACTAGCGGGGTGGGGACCTACTACAATGAGCAGTTCTTC
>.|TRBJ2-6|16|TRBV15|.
CATSREGAGRANVLTF
TGTGCCACCAGCAGAGAGGGGGCAGGGCGGGCCAACGTCCTGACTTTC
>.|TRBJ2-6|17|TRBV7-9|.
CASSLYSRSSGANVLTF
TGTGCCAGCAGCTTGTATAGTCGTTCCTCTGGGGCCAACGTCCTGACTTTC
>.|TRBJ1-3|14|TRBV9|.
CASSEAGSGNTIYF
TGTGCCAGCAGCGAGGCAGGCTCTGGAAACACCATATATTTT
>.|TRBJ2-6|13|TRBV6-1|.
CASSASLEGRLTF
TGTGCCAGCAGTGCCTCCCTAGAGGGACGTCTGACTTTC
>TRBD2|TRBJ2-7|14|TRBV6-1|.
CASSGTSGSNEQYF
TGTGCCAGCAGTGGGACTAGCGGGAGTAACGAGCAGTACTTC
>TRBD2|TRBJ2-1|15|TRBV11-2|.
CASSLLAGVDNEQFF
TGTGCCAGCAGCCTGCTAGCGGGAGTCGACAATGAGCAGTTCTTC
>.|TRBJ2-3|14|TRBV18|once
CASSPTGGTDTQYF
TGTGCCAGCTCACCGACCGGGGGTACAGATACGCAGTATTTT
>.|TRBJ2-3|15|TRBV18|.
CASSPPEGRSDTQYF
TGTGCCAGCTCTCCTCCGGAGGGCCGGTCAGATACGCAGTATTTT
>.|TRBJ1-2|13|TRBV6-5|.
CASSFLLGYGYTF
TGTGCCAGCAGTTTTTTACTGGGTTATGGCTACACCTTC
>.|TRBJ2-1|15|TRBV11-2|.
CASSLGANSYNEQFF
TGTGCCAGCAGCTTAGGGGCCAACTCCTACAATGAGCAGTTCTTC
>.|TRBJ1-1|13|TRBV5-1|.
CASSFSASTEAFF
TGCGCCAGCAGCTTCTCGGCGTCCACTGAAGCTTTCTTT
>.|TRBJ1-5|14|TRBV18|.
CASSPAGQNQPQHF
TGTGCCAGCTCACCAGCGGGACAAAATCAGCCCCAGCATTTT
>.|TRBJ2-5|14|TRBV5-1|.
CASSPQEGGETQYF
TGCGCCAGCAGCCCACAGGAGGGGGGAGAGACCCAGTACTTC